Included here is one TCR beta chain sequence, with context. Its antigen is unidentified. Germline CDR1 and CDR2: LGHNA and YSLEER. The CDR3 sequence is 15 residues long. The V segment lost 5 bases and the J segment 0 bases; nucleotides outside the gene matches: 5. This sample is part of a study of T-cell reconstitution after alpha-beta-depleted transplantation in children. Library preparation (for TCRbeta) was performed with unique molecular identifiers. Using its own MiXCR run on the PCR reads, TCRdb lists one record per CDR3 protein. The sample includes about a million distinct CDR3 sequences, about 29% of them seen just once. Study-wide results and caveats: Approximately two months post-transplant, alpha-beta T cells reportedly originated from several hundred expanded graft clones. The authors attributed T-cell counts and diversity one year after transplant mostly to newly produced T cells. The origin of high day-60 TCRbeta diversity in some patients lay in surviving recipient T cells and thymic progenitors.

The receptor was derived from a boy in the first two years of life who had a stem cell transplant for SCID, so the T cells may come from the graft donor. This rearrangement joins TRBV4-3 to TRBJ2-3; 7 bases map to TRBD1. This specimen consisted of PBMCs, mostly from graft donor cells, obtained 360 days after TCRalphabeta/CD19-depleted stem cell transplant. CDR3 in DNA: TGCGCCAGCAGCGTCGAGGGACAGAGCACAGATACGCAGTATTTT. Translation gives CASSVEGQSTDTQYF.